Shown below are 6 T cell receptor beta chains from a single sample sequenced in a study of blood T cells in healthy people across ages. A sample-barcoded 5' primer and a J-beta primer mix were used in a second PCR of roughly 6 to 11 cycles. TCRdb re-derived calls from the 5' RACE reads in MiXCR, one entry per CDR3 protein. The sample consists of fewer than 1,000,000 distinct CDR3 sequences, 46% of them appearing once. Sample: blood. The receptors were sampled from a man of 80 years or more in good health.

The CDR3 DNA reads TGTGCCAGCAGTTACTCGATCGGGGGTGGCAATCAGCCCCAGCATTTT. Protein product: CASSYSIGGGNQPQHF. The chain recombines TRBV6-6 with TRBJ1-5; D is perhaps TRBD1 (5 bases). The CDR3 is made up of 16 amino acids. Per germline, CDR1 MNHNY and CDR2 SVGAGI (reference sequence). Trimming cost V 0 bases and J 2 bases, with 11 bases left between them.

This clonotype was detected a few times. The chain couples TRBV3-1 to TRBJ2-4, with D possibly being TRBD2 (5 bases). Germline CDR1 reads LGHDT; CDR2 reads YNNKEL (reference sequence). The CDR3 runs 14 residues. V was cut by 2 bases and J by 2 bases, with 7 bases left in between. For the CDR3, the DNA is TGTGCCAGCAGCCAATCTAGCACCAAAAACATTCAGTACTTC. Translated: CASSQSSTKNIQYF.

The chain's CDR3 is CSARDTRAKNIQYF. The CDR3 DNA is TGCAGTGCTAGGGACACACGAGCCAAAAACATTCAGTACTTC. The chain couples TRBV20-1 to TRBJ2-4; D might be TRBD1 (5 bases). This CDR3 comprises 14 residues. CDR1 is DFQATT and CDR2 is SNEGSKA in the germline V gene (reference sequence). Trimming left V 3 bases short and J 0 bases short, with 9 bases between.

This chain uses TRBV7-2 with TRBJ1-5; 9 positions agree with TRBD1. CDR1 and CDR2 from the germline V gene are SGHTA and FQGNSA. With 5 bases clipped from V and 3 bases from J, the junction kept 11 bases outside the gene matches. The CDR3 is 17 residues long. The CDR3 sequence is CASSPQTGGSFNQPQHF. The CDR3 DNA follows: TGTGCCAGCAGCCCCCAGACAGGGGGGTCGTTCAATCAGCCCCAGCATTTT.

This clonotype was picked up one time. The chain has TRBV20-1 and TRBJ2-3, with TRBD2 matching over 8 bases. The CDR3 contains 15 residues. The trim removed 3 bases at V and 2 bases at J, leaving 7 bases unmatched. The V gene's germline CDR1 is DFQATT and CDR2 SNEGSKA (reference sequence). The CDR3 nucleotides are TGCAGTGCTAGCTCGAGCGGGAGCAACACAGATACGCAGTATTTT. Residues: CSASSSGSNTDTQYF.

This clonotype was observed a handful of times. The V call is TRBV15, the J call TRBJ2-5; D gene unclear. V was pared by 8 bases and J by 5 bases, with 12 bases between. The V gene's germline CDR1 is LNHNV and CDR2 YYDKDF (reference sequence). This CDR3 contains 12 residues. CDR3 sequence: CATGWGYETQYF. The CDR3 DNA reads as TGTGCCACCGGCTGGGGATATGAGACCCAGTACTTC.